Shown below are 9 T cell receptor beta chains from a single sample sequenced in a study of CD8+ T cells in alopecia areata. Reverse transcription of extracted RNA yielded cDNA, which provided the sequencing template. Profiled with immunoSEQ multiplex PCR; TCRdb holds only in-frame clones, not every one. The sample has about 8,900 clones, 65% to 80% seen once. Peripheral blood and lesional scalp punch biopsies came from alopecia areata patients. The sample consisted of skin. These receptors were taken from a human donor with alopecia areata.

In its sample, this clone was seen once. The V call is TRBV11-2, the J call TRBJ1-1, with D hard to call. The ends were cut back, 0 bases at V and 2 bases at J, with 10 bases in the middle. Germline V gene sequence: CDR1 SGHAT, CDR2 FQNNGV. There are 15 residues in the CDR3. In DNA, the CDR3 is TGTGCCAGCAGCTTAGATCGGACGCCTAACACTGAAGCTTTCTTT. It encodes CASSLDRTPNTEAFF. Drawing the rest from reference TRBV11-2 and TRBJ1-1, the complete variable domain is EAGVAQSPRYKIIEKRQSVAFWCNPISGHATLYWYQQILGQGPKLLIQFQNNGVVDDSQLPKDRFSAERLKGVDSTLKIQPAKLEDSAVYLCASSLDRTPNTEAFFGQGTRLTVV.

This chain joins TRBV5-1 and TRBJ2-5; D ambiguous. Germline CDR1 reads SGHRS; CDR2 reads YFSETQ. The CDR3 runs to 11 residues. V shed 4 bases and J shed 2 bases, with 3 bases lying between them. CDR3 nucleotide sequence: TGCGCCAGCAGCGCACAAGAGACCCAGTACTTC. Its translation is CASSAQETQYF.

CDR3 DNA sequence: TGTGCCAGCAGCCAGCTAGCGGGAGGTACCTACGAGCAGTACTTC. Its protein product is CASSQLAGGTYEQYF. The V call is TRBV5-6, the J call TRBJ2-7, with 11 bases that match TRBD2. The CDR3 has 15 residues. CDR1 is SGHDT and CDR2 is YYEEEE in the germline V gene. The V and J ends lost 4 bases and 2 bases, in that order; junction bases with no gene match: 5.

V and J are TRBV11-2 and TRBJ2-2; 9 bases line up with TRBD2. The length of the CDR3 is 16 residues. V lost 5 bases and J lost 6; bases outside the gene matches: 10. Germline CDR1 reads SGHAT; CDR2 reads FQNNGV. CDR3 region: CASSPAGGGISGELFF. The CDR3 nucleotides read TGTGCCAGCAGCCCGGCGGGAGGGGGAATATCCGGGGAGCTGTTTTTT.

Only a few counts were recorded for this clone. The chain links TRBV2 to TRBJ2-5; 7 bases map to TRBD1. Germline V CDR1 and CDR2: SNHLY, FYNNEI. J lost 1 base, V lost 5 bases, and 4 bases had no gene match. The CDR3 extends over 14 amino acids. The CDR3 spells CASSSRGIQETQYF. DNA of the CDR3: TGTGCCAGCAGTTCCAGGGGGATCCAAGAGACCCAGTACTTC.

This chain links TRBV11-2 with TRBJ1-2; TRBD1 is a possible D gene (5 bases). This CDR3 comprises 13 residues. The germline V and J ends were trimmed by 0 bases and 9 bases, with 11 bases remaining between them. Looked up from germline, CDR1 is SGHAT and CDR2 is FQNNGV. The CDR3 region is CASSLESSGRYTF. CDR3 nucleotides: TGTGCCAGCAGCTTAGAGTCGTCGGGGCGCTACACCTTC.

This sequence joins TRBV27 and TRBJ2-1; no definite D call. The CDR3 runs 15 residues. Trimming cost V 7 bases and J 2 bases, with 15 bases left between them. The germline gives CDR1 MNHEY, CDR2 SMNVEV (reference sequence). The CDR3 loop is CASNPGVATYNEQFF. DNA for the CDR3: TGTGCCAGCAACCCTGGGGTAGCCACCTACAATGAGCAGTTCTTC.

The rearrangement joins TRBV2 to TRBJ2-4; the match to TRBD2 covers 11 bases. In germline, CDR1 is SNHLY, CDR2 FYNNEI. V was pared by 8 bases and J by 0 bases, with 6 bases of the junction left unmatched. The CDR3 is made up of 16 amino acids. The CDR3 protein is CASGTSGSRAKNIQYF. CDR3 bases: TGTGCCAGCGGAACTAGCGGGAGTAGAGCCAAAAACATTCAGTACTTC. The full variable domain, completed using reference TRBV2 and TRBJ2-4, is EPEVTQTPSHQVTQMGQEVILRCVPISNHLYFYWYRQILGQKVEFLVSFYNNEISEKSEIFDDQFSVERPDGSNFTLKIRSTKLEDSAMYFCASGTSGSRAKNIQYFGAGTRLSVL.

The J gene is TRBJ1-2, the V gene TRBV29-1; D gene unclear. The CDR3 extends over 11 amino acids. CDR1 is SQVTM, CDR2 ANQGSEA, per germline. The V and J ends lost 4 bases and 6 bases respectively, with 9 bases between them. CDR3 residues: CSVVGQDGYTF. CDR3 nucleotide sequence: TGCAGCGTTGTAGGGCAGGATGGCTACACCTTC. The entire variable domain, with the rest obtained from reference TRBV29-1 and TRBJ1-2, is as follows: SAVISQKPSRDICQRGTSLTIQCQVDSQVTMMFWYRQQPGQSLTLIATANQGSEATYESGFVIDKFPISRPNLTFSTLTVSNMSPEDSSIYLCSVVGQDGYTFGSGTRLTVV.